The 32 T cell receptor beta chains presented below share a single source sample, sequenced in a study of cytomegalovirus exposure and HLA in healthy donors. The PCR ran on 60 Vbeta and 13 Jbeta primers. Profiling relied on immunoSEQ multiplex PCR, and the TCRdb table lists in-frame clones only, not all of them. Here the sample spans around 100,000 clones, more than 75% being singletons. Sequenced: PBMCs. These receptor sequences come from a woman under 30 in good health and CMV-seropositive.

The chain has TRBV27 and TRBJ2-7; 13 nucleotides agree with TRBD2. Per the germline V gene, CDR1 is MNHEY and CDR2 is SMNVEV (reference sequence). Trimming removed 6 bases from V and 3 bases from J; junction bases left unmatched: 17. The CDR3 is 19 residues long. CDR3 amino acids: CASRHGPGLAGSSIYEQYF. The CDR3 DNA is TGTGCCAGCAGACATGGGCCGGGACTAGCGGGGTCCAGTATCTACGAGCAGTACTTC.

The chain combines TRBV5-1 with TRBJ1-2, with D maybe TRBD1 (6 bases). V lost 4 bases and J 8 bases, leaving 21 bases between the germline ends. The CDR3 runs to 15 residues. The germline V gene encodes CDR1 SGHRS and CDR2 YFSETQ. CDR3 nucleotides: TGCGCCAGCAGCCCCCGGGATTCAGGGGTCGGCGGCTACACCTTC. Translated: CASSPRDSGVGGYTF.

This clone was seen a handful of times. The chain recombines TRBV10-3 with TRBJ2-7, with D tentatively TRBD1 (6 bases). Germline V lookup: CDR1 ENHRY, CDR2 SYGVKD. V was clipped by 11 bases and J by 5 bases, with 16 bases between them. There are 12 residues in the CDR3. Written as DNA, the CDR3 is TGTGCCTTCCGAAACAGGGAAAACGAGCAGTACTTC. Encoded protein: CAFRNRENEQYF.

The rearrangement joins TRBV7-3 to TRBJ2-1; D remains unclear. V lost 5 bases, J lost 8 bases, and 16 bases lay in between. The CDR3 covers 14 residues. Germline CDR1 SGHTA, CDR2 FQGTGA. CDR3 bases: TGTGCCAGCAGCCCAAATAAAGGAGTTCATGAGCAGTTCTTC. Protein sequence: CASSPNKGVHEQFF. The full variable domain, completed using reference TRBV7-3 and TRBJ2-1, is GAGVSQTPSNKVTEKGKYVELRCDPISGHTALYWYRQSLGQGPEFLIYFQGTGAADDSGLPNDRFFAVRPEGSVSTLKIQRTERGDSAVYLCASSPNKGVHEQFFGPGTRLTVL.

The DNA for the CDR3 is TGTGCCAGCGCAACAGGGGCCTCACCCCTCCACTTT. Amino acid sequence: CASATGASPLHF. The chain carries TRBV5-4 and TRBJ1-6, with 7 bases fitting TRBD1. CDR3 length: 12 amino acids. Germline V gene sequence: CDR1 SGHNT, CDR2 YYREEE (reference sequence). V was clipped by 7 bases and J by 10 bases; unmatched bases: 5.

V usage is TRBV18 and J usage is TRBJ1-2, with a weak D call TRBD1 (6 bases). Germline lookup yields CDR1 KGHSH and CDR2 LQKENI. V gave up 3 bases and J gave up 10 bases, with 15 bases separating them. The CDR3 has 13 amino acids. The CDR3 protein is CASSPGTSLVYTF. The CDR3 DNA sequence: TGTGCCAGCTCACCTGGGACATCGTTGGTCTACACCTTC.

The chain uses TRBV29-1 and TRBJ1-1, with no clear D. Germline lookup yields CDR1 SQVTM and CDR2 ANQGSEA. Trimming removed 0 bases at V and 4 bases at J, with 15 bases between. The CDR3 is 15 residues long. CDR3 amino acids: CSVEDLTGRSTEAFF. The CDR3 nucleotides are TGCAGCGTTGAAGATCTGACGGGTCGGAGCACTGAAGCTTTCTTT.

This clone was detected only a few times. Its ends do not fully match the called genes, so a read error is possible. The chain is built from TRBV10-3 and TRBJ1-1; possibly TRBD1 for D (6 bases). CDR3 length: 16 residues. Germline V gene lookup returns CDR1 ENHRY and CDR2 SYGVKD. The CDR3 protein is CAIREWGGNLETEAFF. The CDR3 nucleotides are TGTGCCATCAGAGAGTGGGGGGGCAACCTGGAGACTGAAGCTTTCTTT.

The chain has TRBV18 and TRBJ2-2; D perhaps matches TRBD2 (6 bases). Trimming removed 2 bases from V and 1 base from J, with 11 bases in between. The CDR3 totals 16 residues. Germline V lookup: CDR1 KGHSH, CDR2 LQKENI. CDR3 protein: CASSPGWGVNTGELFF. CDR3 sequence (DNA): TGTGCCAGCTCACCAGGATGGGGGGTGAACACCGGGGAGCTGTTTTTT.

The chain recombines TRBV5-8 with TRBJ2-2; D perhaps matches TRBD1 (5 bases). There are 14 residues in the CDR3. With 0 bases removed from V and 6 bases from J, the gap between germline ends came to 9 bases. Germline loops: CDR1 SGHTS, CDR2 YDEGEE. For the CDR3, the DNA is TGTGCCAGCAGCTTGGTAGGGGTAGCCGGGGAGCTGTTTTTT. It specifies CASSLVGVAGELFF.

CDR3 amino acids: CSVGAGGTDTQYF. CDR3 DNA sequence: TGCAGCGTTGGGGCGGGCGGCACAGATACGCAGTATTTT. V gene TRBV29-1 combines with J gene TRBJ2-3; perhaps TRBD2 as D (5 bases). V dropped 4 bases and J dropped 1 base, with 9 bases sitting between them. CDR3 length equals 13 residues. The V gene's germline CDR1 is SQVTM and CDR2 ANQGSEA.

CDR3 nucleotides: TGCAGCGTTGAAGACCCAGGGGGCCGGAACGAGCAGTACTTC. Residues: CSVEDPGGRNEQYF. The chain couples TRBV29-1 to TRBJ2-7; 8 bases fit TRBD1. The trim removed 0 bases at V and 5 bases at J, leaving 6 bases unmatched. From germline, CDR1 is SQVTM and CDR2 ANQGSEA. The CDR3 consists of 14 residues.

J is TRBJ1-6 and V is TRBV5-6; 12 bases are shared with TRBD1. J was trimmed by 16 bases and V by 4 bases; bases with no gene match: 9. CDR1 and CDR2 (germline): SGHDT, YYEEEE. The CDR3 length is 14 residues. CDR3 in DNA: TGTGCCAGCAGCACCGGGACAGGGGGCCGCCTACTCCACTTT. This sequence encodes CASSTGTGGRLLHF. The complete variable domain, with remaining parts taken from reference TRBV5-6 and TRBJ1-6, reads DAGVTQSPTHLIKTRGQQVTLRCSPKSGHDTVSWYQQALGQGPQFIFQYYEEEERQRGNFPDRFSGHQFPNYSSELNVNALLLGDSALYLCASSTGTGGRLLHFGNGTRLTVT.

With regard to this clone: Other DNA sequences from this sample encode an identical CDR3 as well. The rearrangement links TRBV2 to TRBJ2-7; 8 nucleotides align to TRBD1. The CDR3 totals 12 residues. V lost 6 bases and J lost 2; bases outside the gene matches: 0. Germline CDR1 SNHLY, CDR2 FYNNEI. This CDR3 reads CASRGQAYEQYF. In nucleotides, the CDR3 is TGTGCCAGCAGGGGACAGGCCTACGAGCAGTACTTC.

This rearrangement joins TRBV5-1 to TRBJ2-7; the match to TRBD2 covers 11 bases. CDR1 and CDR2 (germline): SGHRS, YFSETQ. The CDR3 spans 15 residues. Germline trimming cut 4 bases from V and 2 bases from J; bases unmatched to any gene: 5. CDR3 residues: CASSPSGGPTYEQYF. The DNA for the CDR3 is TGCGCCAGCAGCCCTAGCGGGGGGCCCACCTACGAGCAGTACTTC.

The chain is built from TRBV7-9 and TRBJ2-2; the match to TRBD2 covers 12 bases. The CDR3 is 18 residues long. With V trimmed by 4 bases and J by 6 bases, 12 bases remained unmatched. Germline V CDR1 and CDR2: SEHNR, FQNEAQ (reference sequence). CDR3 amino acids: CASSSLPSGRAVAGELFF. CDR3 bases: TGTGCCAGCAGCTCGCTCCCTAGCGGGAGGGCTGTGGCCGGGGAGCTGTTTTTT.

The chain joins TRBV19 to TRBJ2-4, with 16 bases matching TRBD2. CDR3 length: 20 residues. Germline CDR1 reads LNHDA; CDR2 reads SQIVND (reference sequence). The junction had 6 bases not matched to a gene; V was cut back by 1 base and J by 0 bases. The CDR3 bases are TGTGCCAGTAGTATAGCGGGACTAGCGGGAGGGCCTAGAGCCAAAAACATTCAGTACTTC. Protein sequence: CASSIAGLAGGPRAKNIQYF.

The chain has TRBV18 and TRBJ2-1, with D possibly being TRBD1 (6 bases). Trimming took off 2 bases at V and 5 bases at J, with 16 bases between the two ends. Looked up from germline, CDR1 is KGHSH and CDR2 is LQKENI. The length of the CDR3 is 16 residues. The CDR3 protein is CASSPGRGQNHNEQFF. CDR3 coding DNA: TGTGCCAGCTCACCAGGCAGGGGTCAGAACCACAATGAGCAGTTCTTC. The full variable domain, its missing parts supplied by reference TRBV18 and TRBJ2-1, is NAGVMQNPRHLVRRRGQEARLRCSPMKGHSHVYWYRQLPEEGLKFMVYLQKENIIDESGMPKERFSAEFPKEGPSILRIQQVVRGDSAAYFCASSPGRGQNHNEQFFGPGTRLTVL.

The V call is TRBV4-3, the J call TRBJ2-7, with D perhaps TRBD1 (5 bases). CDR3 length: 14 amino acids. The germline CDR1 and CDR2 sequences are LGHNA and YSLEER. V was pared by 0 bases and J by 12 bases, with 18 bases between. The CDR3 here is CASSQDYGARDRYF. The CDR3 DNA reads as TGCGCCAGCAGCCAAGATTATGGGGCCCGAGATCGGTACTTC.

This chain links TRBV5-1 with TRBJ1-1, with D perhaps matching TRBD1 (6 bases). The CDR3 is made up of 15 amino acids. The V end lost 0 bases, the J end lost 0 bases, and 9 bases lay between the germline ends. CDR1 and CDR2 from the germline V gene are SGHRS and YFSETQ. The CDR3 reads CASSLGGRMNTEAFF. The CDR3 region has the DNA TGCGCCAGCAGCTTGGGGGGGCGGATGAACACTGAAGCTTTCTTT.

The genes are TRBV4-1 and TRBJ2-7, with 12 bases lining up with TRBD2. CDR3 length: 15 amino acids. With 6 bases clipped from V and 7 bases from J, the junction kept 10 bases outside the gene matches. Germline assignment: CDR1 MGHRA and CDR2 YSYEKL. CDR3 protein: CASSPRLAGVGEQYF. In nucleotides, the CDR3 is TGCGCCAGCAGTCCTCGACTAGCGGGAGTTGGGGAGCAGTACTTC.

Only one count was recorded for this clone. The CDR3, as DNA: TGTGCCACCAGCAGAGATCGCGTGGTAGTTGATGGCTACACCTTC. It codes for CATSRDRVVVDGYTF. This chain links TRBV15 with TRBJ1-2; D remains unclear. This CDR3 is built from 15 residues. V was trimmed by 0 bases and J by 6 bases, leaving 14 bases between them. The V gene's germline CDR1 is LNHNV and CDR2 YYDKDF (reference sequence).

The rearrangement uses TRBV9 and TRBJ2-7; D might be TRBD1 (5 bases). Trimming left V 0 bases short and J 5 bases short, with 9 bases between. In germline, CDR1 is SGDLS, CDR2 YYNGEE. CDR3 length equals 13 residues. The CDR3 here is CASSVAGIDEQYF. The CDR3 DNA reads as TGTGCCAGCAGCGTAGCAGGGATCGACGAGCAGTACTTC.

In regard to this clone: The same CDR3 can be traced to other DNA sequences in this sample. The genes are TRBV5-4 and TRBJ2-1, with D maybe TRBD2 (6 bases). Trimming removed 0 bases at V and 4 bases at J, with 8 bases between. The CDR3 has 14 amino acids. Per germline, CDR1 SGHNT and CDR2 YYREEE (reference sequence). The CDR3 protein is CASSLAGLYNEQFF. The CDR3 coding sequence is TGTGCCAGCAGCTTGGCGGGACTGTACAATGAGCAGTTCTTC.

The CDR3 bases are TGTGCCAGCAGCTACGGGGGACACTATGGCTACACCTTC. This codes for CASSYGGHYGYTF. The chain links TRBV7-2 to TRBJ1-2; tentative D call: TRBD1 (5 bases). The CDR3 spans 13 residues. Germline V gene sequence: CDR1 SGHTA, CDR2 FQGNSA. The germline V and J ends were trimmed by 4 bases and 3 bases, with 9 bases remaining between them.

This clone was counted once. The V and J genes are TRBV25-1 and TRBJ1-1; possibly TRBD1 for D (6 bases). There are 14 residues in the CDR3. Germline CDR1 is MGHDK and CDR2 is SYGVNS. The V and J ends lost 5 bases and 3 bases respectively, with 13 bases between them. The CDR3 is CASSPHDRYTEAFF. CDR3 DNA: TGTGCCAGCAGTCCACATGACAGGTACACTGAAGCTTTCTTT.

V is TRBV9 and J is TRBJ2-1; 7 nucleotides match TRBD1. The V and J ends lost 0 bases and 4 bases, in that order; junction bases with no gene match: 7. Germline loops: CDR1 SGDLS, CDR2 YYNGEE. The CDR3 has 16 residues. The CDR3 bases are TGTGCCAGCAGCGTAGCGGGGACAGAGGGGTACAATGAGCAGTTCTTC. This translates into CASSVAGTEGYNEQFF.

V is TRBV28 and J is TRBJ2-1, with 7 bases that match TRBD2. Per germline, CDR1 MDHEN and CDR2 SYDVKM. This CDR3 is 16 amino acids long. The V gene end was trimmed by 8 bases and the J gene end by 0 bases; junction bases not matched to a gene: 10. The CDR3 region is CASLPGIAGSYNEQFF. In DNA, the CDR3 is TGTGCCAGCCTCCCGGGGATAGCGGGCTCCTACAATGAGCAGTTCTTC.

The rearrangement uses TRBV7-3 and TRBJ1-6, with TRBD1 as a possible D gene (5 bases). Germline V gene lookup returns CDR1 SGHTA and CDR2 FQGTGA. The CDR3 sequence is 14 residues long. Trimming cost V 4 bases and J 6 bases, with 10 bases left between them. CDR3 DNA: TGTGCCAGCAGCTCCGGGACTGCTAATTCACCCCTCCACTTT. This codes for CASSSGTANSPLHF.

This clone was recorded once. The chain carries TRBV4-2 and TRBJ2-6, with 9 bases lining up with TRBD1. In germline, CDR1 is LGHNA, CDR2 YNFKEQ. Trimming at V came to 3 bases and at J to 0 bases, leaving 9 bases not matched to a gene. The CDR3 sequence is 19 residues long. The DNA of the CDR3 is TGTGCCAGCAGCCAGCCTTTCGGGACAGGGTTCTCTGGGGCCAACGTCCTGACTTTC. Residues: CASSQPFGTGFSGANVLTF.

The chain joins TRBV7-2 to TRBJ1-1; D is uncertain. This CDR3 comprises 13 residues. Germline CDR1 is SGHTA and CDR2 is FQGNSA. Trimming pared 6 bases from V and 1 base from J, leaving 9 bases between. CDR3 coding DNA: TGTGCCAGCAGTCTAGTGTGGAACACTGAAGCTTTCTTT. Translation: CASSLVWNTEAFF.

This clone was seen only once. The chain carries TRBV9 and TRBJ1-6; D is unresolved. Germline CDR1 SGDLS, CDR2 YYNGEE. The CDR3 loop spans 19 amino acids. V gave up 3 bases and J gave up 0 bases, with 19 bases separating them. The CDR3 region is CASSGPPMAGSSYNSPLHF. The CDR3 coding sequence is TGTGCCAGCAGCGGTCCCCCCATGGCCGGGAGCTCCTATAATTCACCCCTCCACTTT.